A single sample is the source of the 2 T cell receptor beta chains below, sequenced in a study of human versus mouse CDR3 diversity and MHC coevolution. Clones were read by immunoSEQ multiplex PCR, and TCRdb kept only the in-frame ones, dropping some. The sample carries around 77,000 clones, about 90% recorded once. The sequencing sample was made of naive CD4+ T cells from blood. Subset denoted: CD45RO-negative CD62L-positive naive CD4 T cells. Source of these receptors: a person aged 25-75 years in good health.

The count of this clone is one. The CDR3 reads CASSALGGGGNEQFF. In DNA form, the CDR3 reads TGTGCCAGCAGCGCCCTGGGGGGCGGGGGGAATGAGCAGTTCTTC. This chain uses TRBV9 with TRBJ2-1; 8 positions match TRBD2. The CDR3 spans 15 residues. Trimming removed 3 bases from V and 7 bases from J; junction bases left unmatched: 9. Germline V gene data show CDR1 as SGDLS and CDR2 as YYNGEE.

The chain combines TRBV9 with TRBJ1-5; D possibly corresponds to TRBD1 (5 bases). Germline V lookup: CDR1 SGDLS, CDR2 YYNGEE. Between the trimmed V and J ends, which lost 4 bases and 4 bases, there was a span of 18 bases. This CDR3 is 16 amino acids long. The CDR3 here is CASSPLRQTKNQPQHF. The CDR3 DNA reads as TGTGCCAGCAGCCCTCTCAGACAGACCAAAAATCAGCCCCAGCATTTT. Complete variable domain (other parts from reference TRBV9 and TRBJ1-5): DSGVTQTPKHLITATGQRVTLRCSPRSGDLSVYWYQQSLDQGLQFLIQYYNGEERAKGNILERFSAQQFPDLHSELNLSSLELGDSALYFCASSPLRQTKNQPQHFGDGTRLSIL.